Each of the 25 T cell receptor beta chains below was sequenced from the same sample in a study of T cells after yellow fever vaccination. TCRdb used MiXCR to reprocess the 5' RACE reads, holding one entry per CDR3 protein. This table holds some 110,000 distinct CDR3 sequences, 8.4% found once. Source: CD8+ T cells sorted from PBMCs, taken 45 days after the yellow fever booster vaccination. These receptors were collected from a man aged 25-45 years who received the YFV17D yellow fever vaccine.

The chain carries TRBV4-3 and TRBJ2-7; the D gene is possibly TRBD2 (5 bases). Germline V gene sequence: CDR1 LGHNA, CDR2 YSLEER. The CDR3 has 16 amino acids. Trimming removed 0 bases at V and 5 bases at J, with 17 bases between. The CDR3 region is CASSQDVLAAPNEQYF. For the CDR3, the DNA is TGCGCCAGCAGCCAAGATGTCCTAGCAGCGCCGAACGAGCAGTACTTC.

There are many counts of this clonotype. This chain joins TRBV12-3 or TRBV12-4 and TRBJ2-2; TRBD2 matches at 11 bases. The CDR3 spans 15 residues. Losses at the gene ends were 5 bases for V and 4 bases for J; bases not matched to a gene: 3. The DNA for the CDR3 is TGTGCCAGCAGTCCCCTAGCGGGAGGCACCGGGGAGCTGTTTTTT. The encoded protein is CASSPLAGGTGELFF.

The sample holds many counts of this clonotype. J is TRBJ2-6 and V is TRBV4-1; D ambiguous. This CDR3 has 14 residues. The germline gives CDR1 MGHRA, CDR2 YSYEKL. V gave up 2 bases and J gave up 4 bases, with 6 bases separating them. Here the CDR3 reads CASSQTNGANVLTF. The CDR3 coding sequence is TGCGCCAGCAGCCAAACGAACGGGGCCAACGTCCTGACTTTC.

This clonotype was seen many times. In DNA, the CDR3 is TGTGCCAGCAGCGTCTCCTCATTTCGTCCCCAAGAGACCCAGTACTTC. It yields the protein CASSVSSFRPQETQYF. This rearrangement joins TRBV7-9 to TRBJ2-5; D gene ambiguous. CDR1 and CDR2 from the germline V gene are SEHNR and FQNEAQ (reference sequence). The CDR3 length is 16 residues. The V end lost 5 bases, the J end lost 1 base, and 17 bases lay between the germline ends.

The J gene is TRBJ2-7, the V gene TRBV5-4; 7 nucleotides match TRBD2. V shed 0 bases, J shed 7 bases, and the junction held 1 base outside the gene matches. The CDR3 loop spans 12 amino acids. Germline CDR1 reads SGHNT; CDR2 reads YYREEE (reference sequence). CDR3 DNA: TGTGCCAGCAGCTTGGGGGAGGGGGAGCAGTACTTC. This translates into CASSLGEGEQYF.

At least ten counts were recorded for this clonotype. The chain employs TRBV12-3 or TRBV12-4 and TRBJ2-3; D unresolved. V dropped 3 bases and J dropped 0 bases, with 16 bases sitting between them. The CDR3 loop spans 17 amino acids. In DNA, the CDR3 is TGTGCCAGCAGTTTTGTGGCAGGTCATCCTAGCACAGATACGCAGTATTTT. Translated: CASSFVAGHPSTDTQYF.

This clonotype came up many times. The CDR3: CASSSGHRLQETQYF. CDR3 DNA sequence: TGTGCCAGCAGCTCCGGTCACAGGCTCCAAGAGACCCAGTACTTC. The chain uses TRBV7-9 and TRBJ2-5; weak D call: TRBD1 (5 bases). V lost 4 bases and J lost 1, with 13 bases in between. The CDR3 length is 15 residues. The germline gives CDR1 SEHNR, CDR2 FQNEAQ (reference sequence).

The chain has TRBV12-3 or TRBV12-4 and TRBJ2-3; the D is unclear. The V end was cut by 5 bases, the J end by 2 bases, with 8 bases between. The CDR3 length is 13 residues. In nucleotides, the CDR3 is TGTGCCAGCAGTCACTATACCACAGATACGCAGTATTTT. Translated, it gives CASSHYTTDTQYF.

This clonotype was seen many times. CDR3 region: CATSGTGALDSYNEQFF. CDR3 DNA: TGTGCCACCAGCGGAACTGGGGCCCTAGACTCCTACAATGAGCAGTTCTTC. The chain employs TRBV15 and TRBJ2-1; the D gene is possibly TRBD1 (5 bases). This CDR3 is 17 amino acids long. V lost 5 bases and J lost 0, with 17 bases in between. CDR1 and CDR2 from the germline V gene are LNHNV and YYDKDF (reference sequence).

This clonotype was seen at least ten times. V usage is TRBV4-3 and J usage is TRBJ2-7; perhaps TRBD1 as D (6 bases). Between the trimmed V and J ends, which lost 1 base and 0 bases, there was a span of 7 bases. This CDR3 region has 14 residues. Germline V gives CDR1 LGHNA, CDR2 YSLEER. For the CDR3, the DNA is TGCGCCAGCAGCCAAGGAGGGGGCTCCTACGAGCAGTACTTC. Translated, it gives CASSQGGGSYEQYF.

This clonotype showed up just a few times. The V and J genes are TRBV7-9 and TRBJ2-3; TRBD2 is a possible D gene (5 bases). V lost 8 bases to trimming and J lost 0 bases, with 15 bases between them. The CDR3 covers 15 residues. Germline values: CDR1 SEHNR, CDR2 FQNEAQ (reference sequence). In DNA form, the CDR3 reads TGTGCCAGCGGTAGACGGGAAACTAGCACAGATACGCAGTATTTT. Translated, it gives CASGRRETSTDTQYF.

This clonotype has just a few counts. This chain uses TRBV29-1 with TRBJ2-7; tentative D call: TRBD1 (5 bases). The CDR3 loop spans 13 amino acids. Trimming removed 5 bases at V and 7 bases at J, with 18 bases between. In germline, CDR1 is SQVTM, CDR2 ANQGSEA. The CDR3 nucleotides are TGCAGCGTTCTACTGGGGCCCGGTTTAGAGCAGTACTTC. Amino acid sequence: CSVLLGPGLEQYF.

This clonotype was seen a few times. Here the CDR3 reads CSAYGPETSGMNEQYF. The CDR3 DNA sequence: TGCAGTGCCTACGGGCCAGAGACTAGCGGGATGAACGAGCAGTACTTC. J is TRBJ2-7 and V is TRBV20-1; 11 nucleotides match TRBD2. Germline V gives CDR1 DFQATT, CDR2 SNEGSKA (reference sequence). V shed 6 bases, J shed 5 bases, and the junction held 15 bases outside the gene matches. This CDR3 is built from 16 residues.

In this sample, this clonotype turned up a few times. V gene TRBV20-1 combines with J gene TRBJ1-5; D remains ambiguous. CDR1 and CDR2 (germline): DFQATT, SNEGSKA (reference sequence). The CDR3 is made up of 15 amino acids. V lost 2 bases and J lost 0, with 11 bases in between. The CDR3, as DNA: TGCAGTGCTAGACAGGACCCCAATAGCAATCAGCCCCAGCATTTT. It codes for CSARQDPNSNQPQHF.

This clonotype was observed many times. The J gene is TRBJ2-6, the V gene TRBV12-3 or TRBV12-4; 7 nucleotides line up with TRBD1. The CDR3 has 15 amino acids. V was clipped by 4 bases and J by 4 bases; unmatched bases: 4. For the CDR3, the DNA is TGTGCCAGCAGTTCACAGGGGACAGGGGCCAACGTCCTGACTTTC. It codes for CASSSQGTGANVLTF.

This clonotype came up many times. The chain uses TRBV13 and TRBJ2-7; D unresolved. This CDR3 has 12 residues. Trimming shortened V by 5 bases and J by 2 bases, and 7 bases separated the two germline ends. Looked up from germline, CDR1 is PRHDT and CDR2 is FYEKMQ (reference sequence). The CDR3 DNA sequence: TGTGCCAGCAGCCTCACGACCTACGAGCAGTACTTC. This codes for CASSLTTYEQYF.

This clonotype came up a few times. The chain joins TRBV14 to TRBJ2-1; weak D call: TRBD1 (5 bases). V lost 11 bases and J lost 4, with 15 bases in between. Germline CDR1 is SGHDN and CDR2 is FVKESK. CDR3 size: 13 residues. This CDR3 reads CASLASGYNEQFF. The DNA for the CDR3 is TGTGCCTCATTAGCCTCAGGGTACAATGAGCAGTTCTTC. Using reference TRBV14 and TRBJ2-1 for the parts outside the CDR3, the full variable domain is EAGVTQFPSHSVIEKGQTVTLRCDPISGHDNLYWYRRVMGKEIKFLLHFVKESKQDESGMPNNRFLAERTGGTYSTLKVQPAELEDSGVYFCASLASGYNEQFFGPGTRLTVL.

This clonotype was seen only a few times. The chain employs TRBV6-1 and TRBJ2-1, with TRBD2 as a possible D gene (6 bases). Trimming stripped 7 bases from V and 1 base from J, with 17 bases between. The CDR3 is 16 amino acids. Germline CDR1 reads MNHNS; CDR2 reads SASEGT. DNA for the CDR3: TGTGCCAGCACCCCTGGGGTAGCGGCGTCCTACAATGAGCAGTTCTTC. This translates into CASTPGVAASYNEQFF.

Ten or more counts support this clonotype. V and J are TRBV21-1 and TRBJ2-1. TRBV21-1 is labeled a pseudogene. This CDR3 is built from 16 residues. The CDR3 bases are TGTGCCAGCAGCAAAGATGCGGAAAGCTCCTACAATGAGCAGTTCTTC. It is translated as CASSKDAESSYNEQFF.

This clonotype was observed at least ten times. The V gene is TRBV6-2 or TRBV6-3, the J gene TRBJ2-7; the D call may be TRBD1 or TRBD2 (5 bases each). Germline V gene sequence: CDR1 MNHEY, CDR2 SVGEGT. The CDR3 has 14 amino acids. V gave up 2 bases and J gave up 2 bases, with 10 bases separating them. The CDR3 reads CASSYGQGAYEQYF. DNA for the CDR3: TGTGCCAGCAGTTACGGGCAGGGAGCCTACGAGCAGTACTTC.

The rearrangement links TRBV23-1 to TRBJ2-6, with D perhaps TRBD1 (6 bases). TRBV23-1 is noted as an ORF with a role that remains uncertain. V was shortened by 1 base and J by 2 bases, with 12 bases between the two germline ends. The CDR3 is 17 residues long. The CDR3 reads CASSQYLQGAGANVLTF. In DNA form, the CDR3 reads TGCGCCAGCAGTCAATACTTACAGGGAGCTGGGGCCAACGTCCTGACTTTC.

This clonotype was detected a few times. The rearrangement joins TRBV7-2 to TRBJ2-3; D is ambiguous. Trimming shortened V by 0 bases and J by 4 bases, and 8 bases separated the two germline ends. The germline V gene encodes CDR1 SGHTA and CDR2 FQGNSA. The CDR3 is 14 amino acids. The CDR3 reads CASSLASPPDTQYF. CDR3 nucleotide sequence: TGTGCCAGCAGCTTAGCGTCCCCCCCAGATACGCAGTATTTT. Looking up the rest from reference TRBV7-2 and TRBJ2-3 gives the full variable domain: GAGVSQSPSNKVTEKGKDVELRCDPISGHTALYWYRQSLGQGLEFLIYFQGNSAPDKSGLPSDRFSAERTGGSVSTLTIQRTQQEDSAVYLCASSLASPPDTQYFGPGTRLTVL.

This clonotype has a count of ten or more. The chain is built from TRBV9 and TRBJ2-7; 11 nucleotides line up with TRBD2. V shed 4 bases, J shed 0 bases, and the junction held 3 bases outside the gene matches. This CDR3 contains 15 residues. The germline V gene encodes CDR1 SGDLS and CDR2 YYNGEE. In DNA, the CDR3 is TGTGCCAGCAGCACGGGACTAGCGGACTCCTACGAGCAGTACTTC. This gives the protein CASSTGLADSYEQYF.

This clonotype was seen a few times. V and J are TRBV7-2 and TRBJ2-7; D unclear. CDR1 is SGHTA, CDR2 FQGNSA, per germline. CDR3 size: 14 residues. V gave up 4 bases and J gave up 1 base, with 11 bases separating them. DNA of the CDR3: TGTGCCAGCAGCTGGAACCTAGGGTCCTACGAGCAGTACTTC. Translation: CASSWNLGSYEQYF. The whole variable domain, filled in from reference TRBV7-2 and TRBJ2-7, reads GAGVSQSPSNKVTEKGKDVELRCDPISGHTALYWYRQSLGQGLEFLIYFQGNSAPDKSGLPSDRFSAERTGGSVSTLTIQRTQQEDSAVYLCASSWNLGSYEQYFGPGTRLTVT.

This clonotype was counted many times. The chain combines TRBV7-2 with TRBJ2-5, with 10 bases matching TRBD2. The J segment lost 2 bases and the V segment lost 2 bases, leaving 5 bases of the junction unmatched. The CDR3 runs 16 residues. Germline V gene data show CDR1 as SGHTA and CDR2 as FQGNSA. The CDR3 region is CASSLSLAGGQETQYF. For the CDR3, the DNA is TGTGCCAGCAGCTTAAGTTTAGCGGGAGGTCAAGAGACCCAGTACTTC.